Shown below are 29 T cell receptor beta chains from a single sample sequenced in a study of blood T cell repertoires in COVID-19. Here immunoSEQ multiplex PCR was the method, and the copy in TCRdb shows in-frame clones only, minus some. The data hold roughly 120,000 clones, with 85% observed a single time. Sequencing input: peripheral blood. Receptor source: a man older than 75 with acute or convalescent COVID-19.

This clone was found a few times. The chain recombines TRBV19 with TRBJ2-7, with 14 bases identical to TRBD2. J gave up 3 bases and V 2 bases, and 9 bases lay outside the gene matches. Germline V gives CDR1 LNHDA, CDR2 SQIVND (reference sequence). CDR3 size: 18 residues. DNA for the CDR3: TGTGCCAGTAGTATACGGGTGACTAGCGGGAGGGCCCTCTACGAGCAGTACTTC. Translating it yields CASSIRVTSGRALYEQYF.

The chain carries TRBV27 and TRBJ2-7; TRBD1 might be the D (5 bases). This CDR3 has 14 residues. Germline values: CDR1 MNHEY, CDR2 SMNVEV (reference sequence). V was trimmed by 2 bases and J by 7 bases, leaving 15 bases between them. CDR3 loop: CASSLKQGRVEQYF. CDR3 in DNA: TGTGCCAGCAGTTTAAAGCAGGGTAGGGTGGAGCAGTACTTC.

The CDR3, as DNA: TGCAGTGCTAGTTCAGGCCTGGGGGGTTATAGCAATCAGCCCCAGCATTTT. Its translation is CSASSGLGGYSNQPQHF. The chain couples TRBV20-1 to TRBJ1-5; possibly TRBD1 for D (5 bases). The ends were cut back, 3 bases at V and 0 bases at J, with 18 bases in the middle. The CDR3 loop spans 17 amino acids. Germline CDR1 reads DFQATT; CDR2 reads SNEGSKA (reference sequence).

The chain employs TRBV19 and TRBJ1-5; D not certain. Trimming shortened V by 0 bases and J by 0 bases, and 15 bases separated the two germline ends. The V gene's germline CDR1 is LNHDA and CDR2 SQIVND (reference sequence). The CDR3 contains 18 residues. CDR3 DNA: TGTGCCAGTAGTATAGATTCCCCACAGTCTTATAGCAATCAGCCCCAGCATTTT. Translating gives CASSIDSPQSYSNQPQHF.

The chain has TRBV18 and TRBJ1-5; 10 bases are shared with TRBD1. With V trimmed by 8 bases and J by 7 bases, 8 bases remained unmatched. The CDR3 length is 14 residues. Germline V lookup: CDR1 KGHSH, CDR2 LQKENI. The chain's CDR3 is CASAKDRGRQPQHF. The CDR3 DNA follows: TGTGCCAGCGCAAAAGACAGGGGGCGGCAGCCCCAGCATTTT. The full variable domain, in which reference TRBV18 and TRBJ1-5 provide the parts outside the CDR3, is NAGVMQNPRHLVRRRGQEARLRCSPMKGHSHVYWYRQLPEEGLKFMVYLQKENIIDESGMPKERFSAEFPKEGPSILRIQQVVRGDSAAYFCASAKDRGRQPQHFGDGTRLSIL.

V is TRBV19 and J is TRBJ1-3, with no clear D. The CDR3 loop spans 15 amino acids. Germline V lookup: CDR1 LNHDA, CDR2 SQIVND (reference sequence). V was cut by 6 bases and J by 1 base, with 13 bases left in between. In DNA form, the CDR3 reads TGTGCCAGTAGGGACTCTTTCGGGTCTGGAAACACCATATATTTT. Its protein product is CASRDSFGSGNTIYF. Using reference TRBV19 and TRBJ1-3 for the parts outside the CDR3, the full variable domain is DGGITQSPKYLFRKEGQNVTLSCEQNLNHDAMYWYRQDPGQGLRLIYYSQIVNDFQKGDIAEGYSVSREKKESFPLTVTSAQKNPTAFYLCASRDSFGSGNTIYFGEGSWLTVV.

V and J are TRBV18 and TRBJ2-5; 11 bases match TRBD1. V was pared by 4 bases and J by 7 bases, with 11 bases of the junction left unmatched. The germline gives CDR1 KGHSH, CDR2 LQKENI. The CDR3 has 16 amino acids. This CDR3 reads CASSLDSGQGAVTQYF. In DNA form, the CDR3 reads TGTGCCAGCTCACTCGATTCAGGACAGGGGGCGGTGACCCAGTACTTC.

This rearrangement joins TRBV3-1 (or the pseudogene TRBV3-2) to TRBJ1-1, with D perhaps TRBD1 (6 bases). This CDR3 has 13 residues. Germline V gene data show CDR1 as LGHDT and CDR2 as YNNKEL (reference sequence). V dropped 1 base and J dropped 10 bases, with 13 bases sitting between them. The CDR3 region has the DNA TGTGCCAGCAGCCAAGGGGAGGGGGGATCAGCTTTCTTT. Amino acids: CASSQGEGGSAFF.

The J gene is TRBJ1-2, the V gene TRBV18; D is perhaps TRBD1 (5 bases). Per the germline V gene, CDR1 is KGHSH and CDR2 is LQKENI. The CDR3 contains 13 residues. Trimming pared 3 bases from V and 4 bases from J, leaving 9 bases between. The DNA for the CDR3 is TGTGCCAGCTCACCGGAAGACAGCTATGGCTACACCTTC. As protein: CASSPEDSYGYTF.

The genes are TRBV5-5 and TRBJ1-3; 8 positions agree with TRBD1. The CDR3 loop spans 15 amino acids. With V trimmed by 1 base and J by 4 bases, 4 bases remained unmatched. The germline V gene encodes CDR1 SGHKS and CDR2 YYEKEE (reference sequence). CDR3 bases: TGTGCCAGCAGCTTGAAGACAGGGGACGGAAACACCATATATTTT. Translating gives CASSLKTGDGNTIYF. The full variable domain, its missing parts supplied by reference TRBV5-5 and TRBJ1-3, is DAGVTQSPTHLIKTRGQQVTLRCSPISGHKSVSWYQQVLGQGPQFIFQYYEKEERGRGNFPDRFSARQFPNYSSELNVNALLLGDSALYLCASSLKTGDGNTIYFGEGSWLTVV.

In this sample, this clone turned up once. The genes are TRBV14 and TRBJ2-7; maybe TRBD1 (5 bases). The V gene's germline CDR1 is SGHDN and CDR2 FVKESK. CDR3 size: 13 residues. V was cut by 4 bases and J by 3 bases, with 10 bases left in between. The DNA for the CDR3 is TGTGCCAGCAGCCCCCTAGACAGCTACGAGCAGTACTTC. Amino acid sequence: CASSPLDSYEQYF.

The CDR3 nucleotides read TGTGCCAGCTCCGCCCCGGACACTCCAATCAGGAATGAGCAGTTCTTC. Protein: CASSAPDTPIRNEQFF. The chain carries TRBV11-1 and TRBJ2-1; perhaps TRBD1 as D (5 bases). Germline V gene lookup returns CDR1 SGHAT and CDR2 FQDESV (reference sequence). The CDR3 totals 16 residues. The V end was cut by 8 bases, the J end by 7 bases, with 24 bases between.

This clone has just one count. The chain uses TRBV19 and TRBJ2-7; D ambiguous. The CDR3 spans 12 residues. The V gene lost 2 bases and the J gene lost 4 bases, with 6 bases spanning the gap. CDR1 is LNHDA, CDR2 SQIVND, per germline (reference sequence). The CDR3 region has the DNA TGTGCCAGTAGTATAAACAATTACGAGCAGTACTTC. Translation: CASSINNYEQYF. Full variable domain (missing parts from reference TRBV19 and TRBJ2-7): DGGITQSPKYLFRKEGQNVTLSCEQNLNHDAMYWYRQDPGQGLRLIYYSQIVNDFQKGDIAEGYSVSREKKESFPLTVTSAQKNPTAFYLCASSINNYEQYFGPGTRLTVT.

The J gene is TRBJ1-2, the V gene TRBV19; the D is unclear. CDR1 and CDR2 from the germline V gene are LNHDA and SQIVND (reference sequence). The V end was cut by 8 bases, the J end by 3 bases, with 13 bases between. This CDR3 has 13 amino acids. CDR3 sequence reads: CASCQLGDYGYTF. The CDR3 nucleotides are TGTGCCAGTTGCCAGCTCGGAGACTATGGCTACACCTTC.

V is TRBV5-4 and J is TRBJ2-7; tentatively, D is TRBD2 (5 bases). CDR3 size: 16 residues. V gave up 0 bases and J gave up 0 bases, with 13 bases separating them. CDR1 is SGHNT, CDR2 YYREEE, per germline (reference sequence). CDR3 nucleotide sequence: TGTGCCAGCAGCTTGGGCGGGTCAGCGAGCTCCTACGAGCAGTACTTC. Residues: CASSLGGSASSYEQYF.

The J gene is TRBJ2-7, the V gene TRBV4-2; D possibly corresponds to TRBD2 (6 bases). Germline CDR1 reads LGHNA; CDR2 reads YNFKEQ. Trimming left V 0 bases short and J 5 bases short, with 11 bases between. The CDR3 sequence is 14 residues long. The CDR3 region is CASSQDTGSDEQYF. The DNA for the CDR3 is TGTGCCAGCAGCCAAGATACCGGGAGCGACGAGCAGTACTTC.

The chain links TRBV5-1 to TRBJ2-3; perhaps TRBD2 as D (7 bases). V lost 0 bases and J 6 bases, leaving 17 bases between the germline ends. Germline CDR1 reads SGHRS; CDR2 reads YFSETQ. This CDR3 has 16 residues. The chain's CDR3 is CASSLGMRGGLDTQYF. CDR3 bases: TGCGCCAGCAGCTTGGGGATGAGGGGGGGCCTGGATACGCAGTATTTT.

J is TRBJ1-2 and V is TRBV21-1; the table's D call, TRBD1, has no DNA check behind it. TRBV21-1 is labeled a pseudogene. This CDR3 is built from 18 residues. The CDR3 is CASSKDESRGGEDYGYTF. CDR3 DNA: TGTGCCAGCAGCAAAGATGAGTCGAGAGGGGGCGAGGACTATGGCTACACCTTC.

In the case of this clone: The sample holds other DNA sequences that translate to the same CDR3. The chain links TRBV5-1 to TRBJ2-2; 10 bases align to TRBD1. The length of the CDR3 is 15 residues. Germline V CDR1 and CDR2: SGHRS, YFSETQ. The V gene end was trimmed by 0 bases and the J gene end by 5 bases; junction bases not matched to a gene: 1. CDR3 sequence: CASSLEGQGTGELFF. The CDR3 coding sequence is TGCGCCAGCAGCTTGGAGGGACAGGGGACCGGGGAGCTGTTTTTT.

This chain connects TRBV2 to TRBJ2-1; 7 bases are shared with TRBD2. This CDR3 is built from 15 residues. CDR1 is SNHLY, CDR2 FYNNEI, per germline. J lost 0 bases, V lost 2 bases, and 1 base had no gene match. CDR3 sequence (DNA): TGTGCCAGCAGTGAAAGGACTAGCTCCTACAATGAGCAGTTCTTC. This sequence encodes CASSERTSSYNEQFF.

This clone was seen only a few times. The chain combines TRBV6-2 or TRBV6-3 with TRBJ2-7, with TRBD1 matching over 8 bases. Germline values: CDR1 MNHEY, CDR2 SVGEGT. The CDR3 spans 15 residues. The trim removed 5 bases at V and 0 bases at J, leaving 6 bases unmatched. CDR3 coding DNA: TGTGCCAGCAGTCGCGCCGGGACAGGCTCCTACGAGCAGTACTTC. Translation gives CASSRAGTGSYEQYF.

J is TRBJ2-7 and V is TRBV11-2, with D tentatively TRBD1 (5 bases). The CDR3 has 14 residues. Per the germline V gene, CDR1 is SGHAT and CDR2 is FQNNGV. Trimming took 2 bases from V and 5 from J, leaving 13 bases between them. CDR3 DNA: TGTGCCAGCAGCTTAAGGTCAGGGCCCCACGAGCAGTACTTC. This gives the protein CASSLRSGPHEQYF. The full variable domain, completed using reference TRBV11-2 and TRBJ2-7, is EAGVAQSPRYKIIEKRQSVAFWCNPISGHATLYWYQQILGQGPKLLIQFQNNGVVDDSQLPKDRFSAERLKGVDSTLKIQPAKLEDSAVYLCASSLRSGPHEQYFGPGTRLTVT.

The CDR3 loop is CASSWGTGSTDTQYF. CDR3 coding DNA: TGTGCCAGCAGCTGGGGGACAGGGAGCACAGATACGCAGTATTTT. V and J are TRBV7-9 and TRBJ2-3, with TRBD1 identical over 9 bases. In germline, CDR1 is SEHNR, CDR2 FQNEAQ (reference sequence). J was trimmed by 0 bases and V by 4 bases; bases with no gene match: 2. This CDR3 contains 15 residues.

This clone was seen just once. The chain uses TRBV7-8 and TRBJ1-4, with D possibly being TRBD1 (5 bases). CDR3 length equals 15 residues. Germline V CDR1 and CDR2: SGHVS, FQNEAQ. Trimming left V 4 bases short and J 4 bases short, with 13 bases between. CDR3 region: CASSSRGGLNEKLFF. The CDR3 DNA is TGTGCCAGCAGCTCGCGGGGGGGACTTAATGAAAAACTGTTTTTT.

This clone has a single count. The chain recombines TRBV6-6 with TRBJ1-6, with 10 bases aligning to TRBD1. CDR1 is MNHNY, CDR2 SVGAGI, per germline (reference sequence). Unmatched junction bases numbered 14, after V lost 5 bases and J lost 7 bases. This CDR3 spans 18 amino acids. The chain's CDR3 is CASSLNLGQGGTNSPLHF. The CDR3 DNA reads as TGTGCCAGCAGTCTGAACCTCGGACAGGGGGGTACCAATTCACCCCTCCACTTT.

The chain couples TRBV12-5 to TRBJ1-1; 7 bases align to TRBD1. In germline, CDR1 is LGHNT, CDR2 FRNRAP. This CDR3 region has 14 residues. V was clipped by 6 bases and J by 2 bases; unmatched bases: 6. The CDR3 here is CASGRDSFNTEAFF. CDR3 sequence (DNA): TGTGCTAGTGGCCGGGACAGTTTTAACACTGAAGCTTTCTTT.

CDR3 DNA sequence: TGTGCCAGCTCACCAAGTCAGGGCGCGAGCACTGAAGCTTTCTTT. This gives the protein CASSPSQGASTEAFF. J is TRBJ1-1 and V is TRBV18, with D possibly TRBD1 on 5 matching bases. Germline CDR1 and CDR2: KGHSH and LQKENI. V lost 2 bases and J lost 4, with 14 bases in between. This CDR3 comprises 15 residues. Combining the CDR3 with reference TRBV18 and TRBJ1-1 gives the whole variable domain NAGVMQNPRHLVRRRGQEARLRCSPMKGHSHVYWYRQLPEEGLKFMVYLQKENIIDESGMPKERFSAEFPKEGPSILRIQQVVRGDSAAYFCASSPSQGASTEAFFGQGTRLTVV.

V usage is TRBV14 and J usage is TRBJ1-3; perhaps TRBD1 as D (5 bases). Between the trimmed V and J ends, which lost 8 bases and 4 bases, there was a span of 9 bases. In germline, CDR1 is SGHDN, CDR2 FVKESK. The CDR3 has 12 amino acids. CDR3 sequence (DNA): TGTGCCAGCTCAGGGAACGGAAACACCATATATTTT. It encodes CASSGNGNTIYF. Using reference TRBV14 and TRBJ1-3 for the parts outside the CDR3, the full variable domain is EAGVTQFPSHSVIEKGQTVTLRCDPISGHDNLYWYRRVMGKEIKFLLHFVKESKQDESGMPNNRFLAERTGGTYSTLKVQPAELEDSGVYFCASSGNGNTIYFGEGSWLTVV.

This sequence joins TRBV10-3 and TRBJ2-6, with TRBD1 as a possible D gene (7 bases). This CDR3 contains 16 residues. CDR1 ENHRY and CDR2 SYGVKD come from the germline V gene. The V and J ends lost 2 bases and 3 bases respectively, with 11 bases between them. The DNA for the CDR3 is TGTGCCATCAGTGAGGGAGGGGGCGGTGGGGCCAACGTCCTGACTTTC. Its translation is CAISEGGGGGANVLTF.